This T cell receptor (beta chain) appears in the sequencing data of a study of T-cell reconstitution after alpha-beta-depleted transplantation in children. Study-level points and caveats: When one year had passed after transplant, most T-cell counts and diversity came from newly produced T cells. Some patients' high day-60 TCRbeta diversity was traced to surviving recipient T cells and thymic progenitors.

This clonotype was recorded a few times. Its target is unknown. Germline-derived CDR1 and CDR2 are ENHRY and SYGVKD. This CDR3 is 14 amino acids long. Between the trimmed V and J ends, which lost 11 bases and 4 bases, there was a span of 20 bases. Preparing the TCRbeta library involved the use of unique molecular identifiers. Each CDR3 protein gets one entry after TCRdb re-called the PCR reads with MiXCR. Here the sample spans approximately 110,000 distinct CDR3 sequences, 23% being singletons. The TCR sequence derives from a male patient between 2 and 15 years old who had a stem cell transplant for chronic granulomatous disease, so the T cells may come from the graft donor. The chain combines TRBV10-3 with TRBJ1-2, with a weak D call TRBD1 (6 bases). The input for sequencing was PBMCs, mostly from graft donor cells, taken 180 days after TCRalphabeta/CD19-depleted stem cell transplant. CDR3 amino acids: CAAGGREETYGYTF. DNA of the CDR3: TGTGCCGCCGGGGGCAGGGAGGAAACCTATGGCTACACCTTC.